One sample yielded the 18 T cell receptor beta chains listed below, sequenced in a study of OX40 agonist ivuxolimab in advanced cancers. Here immunoSEQ multiplex PCR was the method, and the copy in TCRdb shows in-frame clones only, minus some. The data contain 45,000 to 55,000 clones, approximately 83% of them singletons. The sample was CD4+ or CD8+ T cells sorted from blood, taken in a trial of the OX40 agonist ivuxolimab. The receptors were gathered from an adult with an advanced solid tumor such as melanoma, head and neck, liver or kidney cancer.

V gene TRBV5-4 combines with J gene TRBJ1-2; D not resolved. Deletions cut 2 bases from V and 4 bases from J, with 12 bases between. CDR3 length: 14 amino acids. Germline V gene sequence: CDR1 SGHNT, CDR2 YYREEE (reference sequence). CDR3 residues: CASSLLVGSYGYTF. Here the CDR3 DNA reads TGTGCCAGCAGCTTATTAGTAGGGTCCTATGGCTACACCTTC.

J is TRBJ2-1 and V is TRBV12-5; 11 bases match TRBD2. The CDR3 runs to 15 residues. From germline, CDR1 is LGHNT and CDR2 FRNRAP. Trimming took 6 bases from V and 2 from J; bases not matched to a gene: 3. The CDR3: CASGLAGAPYNEQFF. CDR3 nucleotides: TGTGCTAGTGGACTAGCGGGGGCCCCCTACAATGAGCAGTTCTTC.

This chain connects TRBV6-9 to TRBJ1-2, with no clear D. The V gene's germline CDR1 is MNHGY and CDR2 SVAAGI. V lost 3 bases to trimming and J lost 4 bases, with 12 bases between them. This CDR3 has 14 amino acids. The CDR3 loop reads CASSYGRWGYGYTF. CDR3 in DNA: TGTGCCAGCAGTTACGGCAGATGGGGCTATGGCTACACCTTC.

V is TRBV29-1 and J is TRBJ1-1, with 7 bases identical to TRBD1. V dropped 4 bases and J dropped 12; count of bases not matched to a gene: 11. In germline, CDR1 is SQVTM, CDR2 ANQGSEA. The CDR3 spans 12 residues. The CDR3 sequence: CSVGGAGTVSFF. The DNA of the CDR3 is TGCAGCGTTGGTGGGGCGGGGACAGTGTCTTTCTTT.

The chain combines TRBV19 with TRBJ1-1; D ambiguous. The germline CDR1 and CDR2 sequences are LNHDA and SQIVND (reference sequence). Trimming left V 3 bases short and J 4 bases short, with 9 bases between. The CDR3 is made up of 13 amino acids. Here the CDR3 DNA reads TGTGCCAGTAGTATTTGGACGGGCACTGAAGCTTTCTTT. Its translation: CASSIWTGTEAFF. Drawing the rest from reference TRBV19 and TRBJ1-1, the complete variable domain is DGGITQSPKYLFRKEGQNVTLSCEQNLNHDAMYWYRQDPGQGLRLIYYSQIVNDFQKGDIAEGYSVSREKKESFPLTVTSAQKNPTAFYLCASSIWTGTEAFFGQGTRLTVV.

The chain couples TRBV11-2 to TRBJ1-4; 8 bases are shared with TRBD1. Losses at the gene ends were 5 bases for V and 7 bases for J; bases not matched to a gene: 3. This CDR3 is built from 13 residues. Looked up from germline, CDR1 is SGHAT and CDR2 is FQNNGV. CDR3 bases: TGTGCCAGCAGCCCGGACAGGGTTGAAAAACTGTTTTTT. Its protein product is CASSPDRVEKLFF. Using reference TRBV11-2 and TRBJ1-4 for the parts outside the CDR3, the full variable domain is EAGVAQSPRYKIIEKRQSVAFWCNPISGHATLYWYQQILGQGPKLLIQFQNNGVVDDSQLPKDRFSAERLKGVDSTLKIQPAKLEDSAVYLCASSPDRVEKLFFGSGTQLSVL.

The chain links TRBV4-2 to TRBJ2-5; 7 nucleotides agree with TRBD2. With V trimmed by 1 base and J by 5 bases, 10 bases remained unmatched. The CDR3 length is 16 residues. Germline CDR1 is LGHNA and CDR2 is YNFKEQ. CDR3 protein: CASSQGIWGGDETQYF. In DNA, the CDR3 is TGTGCCAGCAGCCAAGGCATATGGGGGGGGGATGAGACCCAGTACTTC.

This clone was seen only once. The V and J genes are TRBV10-3 and TRBJ2-3; 9 bases line up with TRBD2. Germline loops: CDR1 ENHRY, CDR2 SYGVKD. Trimming cost V 10 bases and J 3 bases; bases outside gene matches: 14. This CDR3 spans 16 amino acids. CDR3 nucleotides: TGTGCCACCTCAAACCGCCCTAGCGGGGCAACAGATACGCAGTATTTT. Translation: CATSNRPSGATDTQYF.

In this sample, this clone turned up once. Germline is not matched at one junction end, which may reflect a read error. V gene TRBV2 combines with J gene TRBJ2-1; D gene ambiguous. The CDR3 totals 12 residues. Germline assignment: CDR1 SNHLY and CDR2 FYNNEI. CDR3 coding DNA: TGTGCCAGCAGGGAGCTCTCCCTTGCGAGGCTCTTC. It translates to CASRELSLARLF.

This clone showed up just a few times. The V and J genes are TRBV19 and TRBJ1-4; D is unclear. The CDR3 is made up of 14 amino acids. The V end lost 7 bases, the J end lost 4 bases, and 13 bases lay between the germline ends. Germline V gene sequence: CDR1 LNHDA, CDR2 SQIVND (reference sequence). DNA for the CDR3: TGTGCCAGTACGGGCGGGGTGGTTAATGAAAAACTGTTTTTT. Encoded protein: CASTGGVVNEKLFF.

The V call is TRBV18, the J call TRBJ1-5; perhaps TRBD1 as D (6 bases). The germline V and J ends were trimmed by 4 bases and 0 bases, with 13 bases remaining between them. The CDR3 contains 16 residues. CDR1 and CDR2 (germline): KGHSH, LQKENI. For the CDR3, the DNA is TGTGCCAGCTCACTCTCCCCGGACAGTAGCAATCAGCCCCAGCATTTT. This translates into CASSLSPDSSNQPQHF.

The chain combines TRBV15 with TRBJ1-1, with 9 bases fitting TRBD1. The CDR3 loop spans 14 amino acids. V was clipped by 7 bases and J by 4 bases; unmatched bases: 7. Germline V gene data show CDR1 as LNHNV and CDR2 as YYDKDF (reference sequence). DNA of the CDR3: TGTGCCACCACCTTGCTACAGGGGGCCACTGAAGCTTTCTTT. Translating it yields CATTLLQGATEAFF.

The V gene is TRBV12-5, the J gene TRBJ2-1; 9 bases line up with TRBD2. The V segment lost 2 bases and the J segment 7 bases; nucleotides outside the gene matches: 3. The CDR3 contains 14 residues. CDR1 is LGHNT, CDR2 FRNRAP, per germline. CDR3 DNA sequence: TGTGCTAGTGGTTTGAGGCTAGCGGGGAATGAGCAGTTCTTC. This sequence encodes CASGLRLAGNEQFF. Complete variable domain (other parts from reference TRBV12-5 and TRBJ2-1): DARVTQTPRHKVTEMGQEVTMRCQPILGHNTVFWYRQTMMQGLELLAYFRNRAPLDDSGMPKDRFSAEMPDATLATLKIQPSEPRDSAVYFCASGLRLAGNEQFFGPGTRLTVL.

The chain links TRBV7-3 to TRBJ2-2; no clear D. CDR1 is SGHTA and CDR2 is FQGTGA in the germline V gene. This CDR3 is 14 amino acids long. V was shortened by 5 bases and J by 0 bases, with 7 bases between the two germline ends. The CDR3 protein is CASSPTSNTGELFF. In DNA form, the CDR3 reads TGTGCCAGCAGCCCTACATCGAACACCGGGGAGCTGTTTTTT.

This clone was picked up one time. This rearrangement joins TRBV9 to TRBJ1-5; D possibly corresponds to TRBD1 (5 bases). Trimming removed 0 bases at V and 6 bases at J, with 13 bases between. This CDR3 spans 15 amino acids. The germline V gene encodes CDR1 SGDLS and CDR2 YYNGEE. CDR3 amino acids: CASSVARGEGQPQHF. CDR3 sequence (DNA): TGTGCCAGCAGCGTAGCTCGGGGGGAGGGTCAGCCCCAGCATTTT.

V gene TRBV5-1 combines with J gene TRBJ2-1; D is unresolved. The V gene's germline CDR1 is SGHRS and CDR2 YFSETQ. The length of the CDR3 is 14 residues. V lost 1 base, J lost 5 bases, and 10 bases lay in between. The CDR3 reads CASSLPFYDNEQFF. Here the CDR3 DNA reads TGCGCCAGCAGCTTGCCTTTCTACGACAATGAGCAGTTCTTC. Full variable domain (missing parts from reference TRBV5-1 and TRBJ2-1): KAGVTQTPRYLIKTRGQQVTLSCSPISGHRSVSWYQQTPGQGLQFLFEYFSETQRNKGNFPGRFSGRQFSNSRSEMNVSTLELGDSALYLCASSLPFYDNEQFFGPGTRLTVL.

V gene TRBV9 combines with J gene TRBJ1-4; D gene ambiguous. V gave up 5 bases and J gave up 3 bases, with 14 bases separating them. Germline-derived CDR1 and CDR2 are SGDLS and YYNGEE. This CDR3 region has 15 residues. The CDR3 DNA reads TGTGCCAGCAGAAGAAGGGAGGGTCCTAATGAAAAACTGTTTTTT. Its protein product is CASRRREGPNEKLFF.

This clone was seen a few times. J is TRBJ1-1 and V is TRBV2; TRBD1 matches 7 bases. Per germline, CDR1 SNHLY and CDR2 FYNNEI. Trimming at V came to 4 bases and at J to 6 bases, leaving 11 bases not matched to a gene. CDR3 length equals 15 residues. The chain's CDR3 is CASSGGDSRFAEAFF. Written as DNA, the CDR3 is TGTGCCAGCAGTGGGGGGGACAGTCGTTTCGCTGAAGCTTTCTTT.